The clone carrying this T cell receptor beta chain was seen ten or more times. Its antigen remains unidentified. As for time point: newly diagnosed GD, antithyroid drugs for less than 3 months. PBMCs were the source of the RNA used for TCR sequencing. Approximately 9-milliliter peripheral blood samples went into EDTA tubes. The TCR beta library used iRepertoire HTBI primers with Arm-PCR amplification of CDR3. TCRdb itself ran the multiplex PCR reads through MiXCR, one entry per CDR3 protein. The table has hundreds of thousands of distinct CDR3 sequences, 16% seen once. Per the germline V gene, CDR1 is ENHRY and CDR2 is SYGVKD. The CDR3 covers 12 residues. V lost 4 bases, J lost 9 bases, and 10 bases lay in between. This record belongs to a study of regulatory T cells in long-lasting Graves disease. Study-wide findings and caveats: Persistent patients had more shared public clonotypes (approximately 2,700) than new patients (about 970).

These sequences were also reported in another study, on T cells in Graves' hyperthyroidism and ophthalmopathy. As that study records: Model output signaled ophthalmopathy a median about seven months ahead of onset.

The chain carries TRBV10-3 and TRBJ1-5; tentatively, D is TRBD1 (6 bases). The sample was peripheral blood mononuclear cells (PBMCs), taken at new diagnosis, from a patient treated with antithyroid drugs. This receptor was taken from a young woman with Graves disease. The DNA for the CDR3 is TGTGCCATCAGTGGAGGGGGGGGGCCCCAGCATTTT. As protein: CAISGGGGPQHF.